Shown below are 20 T cell receptor beta chains from a single sample sequenced in a study of human T cells and chemical hapten exposure. Via MiXCR, TCRdb re-called the RACE reads, giving one row per CDR3 protein. This table has around 60,000 distinct CDR3 sequences, 6.7% appearing once. The time point here: pre-sensitization, week 0. Treatment given: therapeutic diphenylcyclopropenone sensitization with weekly scalp DPC. The sample here was whole blood, taken in connection with sensitization to the hapten diphenylcyclopropenone (DPC). The receptors were gathered from a woman younger than 45 with alopecia areata. Some clones in this sample may be carry-over from other donors' samples.

This clonotype was observed at least ten times. V is TRBV9 and J is TRBJ2-3, with D possibly matching TRBD1 (6 bases). In germline, CDR1 is SGDLS, CDR2 YYNGEE. V lost 1 base and J lost 2, with 14 bases in between. The CDR3 runs 16 residues. The CDR3: CASSVLGDKTTDTQYF. The DNA for the CDR3 is TGTGCCAGCAGCGTATTAGGGGACAAGACCACAGATACGCAGTATTTT.

The chain employs TRBV11-2 and TRBJ1-3; 7 bases are a match to TRBD1. Germline values: CDR1 SGHAT, CDR2 FQNNGV. This CDR3 has 15 residues. J was trimmed by 4 bases and V by 5 bases; bases with no gene match: 8. The DNA for the CDR3 is TGTGCCAGCAGCGGAACCGGGACAGCGGGAAACACCATATATTTT. This sequence encodes CASSGTGTAGNTIYF.

This clonotype was seen a few times. As DNA, the CDR3 is TGTGCCAGCACAAACGACGCAGGGAGTAATTCACCCCTCCACTTT. Its protein product is CASTNDAGSNSPLHF. The chain combines TRBV2 with TRBJ1-6, with a tentative D call TRBD1 (5 bases). There are 15 residues in the CDR3. Germline CDR1 and CDR2: SNHLY and FYNNEI. V gave up 7 bases and J gave up 6 bases, with 16 bases separating them.

This clonotype was observed many times. The chain links TRBV3-1 to TRBJ1-1; D remains unclear. This CDR3 is 16 amino acids long. CDR1 LGHDT and CDR2 YNNKEL come from the germline V gene (reference sequence). Deletions cut 2 bases from V and 2 bases from J, with 15 bases between. In nucleotides, the CDR3 is TGTGCCAGCAGCCAATCCTTGGACCTCGGAAACACTGAAGCTTTCTTT. Translation: CASSQSLDLGNTEAFF.

This clonotype came up many times. This rearrangement joins TRBV12-3 or TRBV12-4 to TRBJ2-7, with 8 bases matching TRBD1. The CDR3 loop spans 13 amino acids. V was clipped by 6 bases and J by 2 bases; unmatched bases: 3. CDR3 sequence: CASSPTGAYEQYF. The CDR3 DNA follows: TGTGCCAGCAGCCCGACAGGGGCCTACGAGCAGTACTTC.

V and J are TRBV7-8 and TRBJ1-1; maybe TRBD1 (5 bases). The CDR3 has 14 amino acids. From germline, CDR1 is SGHVS and CDR2 FQNEAQ. V shed 3 bases and J shed 0 bases, with 8 bases lying between them. The CDR3 nucleotides are TGTGCCAGCAGCTTCCAGGGCCTGAACACTGAAGCTTTCTTT. It codes for CASSFQGLNTEAFF.

This clonotype was counted a few times. The chain joins TRBV30 to TRBJ2-7; D gene ambiguous. V was trimmed by 0 bases and J by 2 bases, leaving 14 bases between them. Germline assignment: CDR1 GTSNPN and CDR2 SVGIG (reference sequence). There are 15 residues in the CDR3. The CDR3 DNA follows: TGTGCCTGGAGTGTATTTAGGGCCCCTCCCTACGAGCAGTACTTC. Translated, it gives CAWSVFRAPPYEQYF. Based on the CDR3 plus reference TRBV30 and TRBJ2-7, the full variable domain is SQTIHQWPATLVQPVGSPLSLECTVEGTSNPNLYWYRQAAGRGLQLLFYSVGIGQISSEVPQNLSASRPQDRQFILSSKKLLLSDSGFYLCAWSVFRAPPYEQYFGPGTRLTVT.

This clonotype was counted at least ten times. The chain combines TRBV10-2 with TRBJ2-3; D gene uncertain. From germline, CDR1 is WSHSY and CDR2 SAAADI. This CDR3 is 16 amino acids long. The V gene lost 7 bases and the J gene lost 0 bases, with 17 bases spanning the gap. The CDR3 is CASTALDLYSTDTQYF. The CDR3 bases are TGCGCCAGCACCGCCTTGGACCTTTATAGCACAGATACGCAGTATTTT.

This clonotype was counted ten times or more. V usage is TRBV20-1 and J usage is TRBJ1-1; 7 bases fit TRBD1. In germline, CDR1 is DFQATT, CDR2 SNEGSKA (reference sequence). V shed 0 bases and J 1 base; nucleotides not matched to a gene: 5. The CDR3 runs 15 residues. The CDR3 is CSARDRQGGNTEAFF. The CDR3 bases are TGCAGTGCTAGAGACAGACAGGGAGGGAACACTGAAGCTTTCTTT.

Ten or more counts support this clonotype. The chain joins TRBV5-5 to TRBJ1-1; a possible D gene is TRBD1 (6 bases). The CDR3 length is 17 residues. Germline CDR1 is SGHKS and CDR2 is YYEKEE (reference sequence). V shed 3 bases and J shed 0 bases, with 18 bases lying between them. CDR3 coding DNA: TGTGCCAGCAGCTGGGGAACAGGGATTATGATGAACACTGAAGCTTTCTTT. Its protein product is CASSWGTGIMMNTEAFF.

This clonotype appeared many times. As DNA, the CDR3 is TGTGCCAGCAGTGAACAGGGAAGCACTGAAGCTTTCTTT. This translates into CASSEQGSTEAFF. The V and J genes are TRBV2 and TRBJ1-1, with D possibly matching TRBD1 (5 bases). V shed 2 bases and J shed 4 bases, with 8 bases lying between them. The CDR3 runs to 13 residues. Germline values: CDR1 SNHLY, CDR2 FYNNEI.

This clonotype has a count of ten or more. This chain joins TRBV2 and TRBJ2-5; D ambiguous. Trimming left V 3 bases short and J 9 bases short, with 14 bases between. This CDR3 has 13 residues. CDR1 and CDR2 from the germline V gene are SNHLY and FYNNEI. CDR3 in amino acids: CASSEMGPGSQYF. In DNA form, the CDR3 reads TGTGCCAGCAGTGAGATGGGCCCGGGTTCCCAGTACTTC.

This clonotype was seen a few times. This chain's CDR3 is CAWDGAAEPNNSPLHF. CDR3 in DNA: TGTGCCTGGGACGGGGCGGCTGAACCAAATAATTCACCCCTCCACTTT. The chain combines TRBV30 with TRBJ1-6; TRBD1 is a possible D gene (5 bases). Germline V CDR1 and CDR2: GTSNPN, SVGIG (reference sequence). CDR3 length: 16 residues. Trimming cost V 5 bases and J 5 bases, with 19 bases left between them.

This clonotype was counted ten times or more. The gene calls are TRBV28 and TRBJ2-7; possibly TRBD1 or TRBD2 for D (5 bases each). CDR3 size: 16 residues. V gave up 8 bases and J gave up 4 bases, with 24 bases separating them. Germline CDR1 and CDR2: MDHEN and SYDVKM. CDR3 region: CASPGQDSPEGYEQYF. The CDR3 DNA reads as TGTGCCAGCCCGGGGCAAGACTCTCCCGAGGGGTACGAGCAGTACTTC. The whole variable domain, filled in from reference TRBV28 and TRBJ2-7, reads DVKVTQSSRYLVKRTGEKVFLECVQDMDHENMFWYRQDPGLGLRLIYFSYDVKMKEKGDIPEGYSVSREKKERFSLILESASTNQTSMYLCASPGQDSPEGYEQYFGPGTRLTVT.

This clonotype has at least ten counts. V is TRBV7-9 and J is TRBJ2-7; 7 bases fit TRBD2. From germline, CDR1 is SEHNR and CDR2 FQNEAQ (reference sequence). The CDR3 runs 12 residues. V shed 4 bases, J shed 6 bases, and the junction held 3 bases outside the gene matches. The CDR3 loop reads CASSWGGGEQYF. The CDR3 DNA sequence: TGTGCCAGCAGCTGGGGGGGGGGCGAGCAGTACTTC.

This clonotype was detected many times. This rearrangement joins TRBV20-1 to TRBJ1-5; D gene ambiguous. The germline CDR1 and CDR2 sequences are DFQATT and SNEGSKA (reference sequence). CDR3 length: 12 residues. Trimming cost V 7 bases and J 3 bases, with 10 bases left between them. CDR3 protein: CSGIVNNQPQHF. Here the CDR3 DNA reads TGCAGTGGAATCGTGAACAATCAGCCCCAGCATTTT.

This clonotype was seen at least ten times. V and J are TRBV7-2 and TRBJ2-1; the D is unclear. V lost 1 base and J 1 base, leaving 5 bases between the germline ends. The germline V gene encodes CDR1 SGHTA and CDR2 FQGNSA. The CDR3 totals 14 residues. Written as DNA, the CDR3 is TGTGCCAGCAGCTTAGGGGGATCCTACAATGAGCAGTTCTTC. It encodes CASSLGGSYNEQFF. The full variable domain, with the rest looked up from reference TRBV7-2 and TRBJ2-1, is GAGVSQSPSNKVTEKGKDVELRCDPISGHTALYWYRQSLGQGLEFLIYFQGNSAPDKSGLPSDRFSAERTGGSVSTLTIQRTQQEDSAVYLCASSLGGSYNEQFFGPGTRLTVL.

This clonotype was recorded at least ten times. This sequence joins TRBV29-1 and TRBJ1-2; 8 bases line up with TRBD1. With V trimmed by 6 bases and J by 5 bases, 20 bases remained unmatched. Germline CDR1 reads SQVTM; CDR2 reads ANQGSEA. The CDR3 runs to 17 residues. The CDR3 DNA is TGCAGCGTAACACGCGTGGGGGCAGGGGGCGCGGGATATGGCTACACCTTC. As protein: CSVTRVGAGGAGYGYTF. Full variable domain (remainder filled in from reference TRBV29-1 and TRBJ1-2): SAVISQKPSRDICQRGTSLTIQCQVDSQVTMMFWYRQQPGQSLTLIATANQGSEATYESGFVIDKFPISRPNLTFSTLTVSNMSPEDSSIYLCSVTRVGAGGAGYGYTFGSGTRLTVV.

This clonotype was detected ten times or more. The rearrangement joins TRBV5-1 to TRBJ1-1; 7 bases are a match to TRBD1. This CDR3 comprises 14 residues. Germline V lookup: CDR1 SGHRS, CDR2 YFSETQ. V gave up 1 base and J gave up 6 bases; unmatched junction bases: 6. CDR3 sequence (DNA): TGCGCCAGCAGCTTGAGGGGGCGCGGTCCTGAAGCTTTCTTT. This sequence encodes CASSLRGRGPEAFF.

Only a few counts were recorded for this clonotype. The J gene is TRBJ1-5, the V gene TRBV30, with D uncertain. Germline V gene lookup returns CDR1 GTSNPN and CDR2 SVGIG (reference sequence). The CDR3 covers 13 residues. Trimming cost V 2 bases and J 0 bases, with 5 bases left between them. CDR3 sequence: CAWSSLSNQPQHF. The CDR3 nucleotides read TGTGCCTGGAGTTCACTTAGCAATCAGCCCCAGCATTTT.